This entry lists 9 T cell receptor beta chains sequenced from one sample in a study of OX40 agonist ivuxolimab in advanced cancers. Library preparation employed the immunoSEQ multiplex PCR assay. Not all clones reach the TCRdb copy of this immuneACCESS table, which keeps in-frame sequences only. Checked studies attribute under half of the gap to unresolved V genes and leave the rest unexplained. The sample table lists some 31,000 clones, roughly 90% of them with a count of one. Jointly, the top ten make up roughly a tenth of the sample. The input for sequencing was CD4+ or CD8+ T cells sorted from blood, taken in a trial of the OX40 agonist ivuxolimab. The receptor source for this set is an adult with an advanced solid tumor such as melanoma, head and neck, liver or kidney cancer.

This rearrangement joins TRBV27 to TRBJ2-5, with 7 bases matching TRBD1. Germline V gene lookup returns CDR1 MNHEY and CDR2 SMNVEV (reference sequence). V trimming: 1 base; J trimming: 5 bases; junction bases outside the gene matches: 4. The CDR3 sequence is 14 residues long. The CDR3 DNA follows: TGTGCCAGCAGTTTATTTTCAGGGGGTGAGACCCAGTACTTC. Translated, it gives CASSLFSGGETQYF.

This chain links TRBV9 with TRBJ1-3; D may be TRBD1 (6 bases). Trimming stripped 1 base from V and 0 bases from J, with 11 bases between. The CDR3 extends over 16 amino acids. CDR1 and CDR2 (germline): SGDLS, YYNGEE. As DNA, the CDR3 is TGTGCCAGCAGCGTATCAGGGGAGGGCTCTGGAAACACCATATATTTT. Its protein is CASSVSGEGSGNTIYF.

V is TRBV4-3 and J is TRBJ2-5; 9 bases line up with TRBD2. With 1 base clipped from V and 5 bases from J, the junction kept 11 bases outside the gene matches. The CDR3 sequence is 17 residues long. Germline V gene lookup returns CDR1 LGHNA and CDR2 YSLEER. CDR3 in amino acids: CASSQGLSGRHGETQYF. CDR3 DNA: TGCGCCAGCAGCCAAGGTCTTAGCGGGAGACATGGGGAGACCCAGTACTTC.

J is TRBJ2-3 and V is TRBV13; 9 bases align to TRBD2. Germline CDR1 PRHDT, CDR2 FYEKMQ (reference sequence). V shed 0 bases, J shed 6 bases, and the junction held 10 bases outside the gene matches. This CDR3 contains 17 residues. The CDR3 protein is CASSLGLGSGSKDTQYF. DNA for the CDR3: TGTGCCAGCAGCTTAGGCCTGGGTAGCGGGAGTAAGGATACGCAGTATTTT.

The chain employs TRBV9 and TRBJ1-5; 7 nucleotides line up with TRBD1. J gave up 5 bases and V 0 bases, and 5 bases lay outside the gene matches. Germline V lookup: CDR1 SGDLS, CDR2 YYNGEE. The CDR3 runs 15 residues. This CDR3 is CASSVVGQGDQPQHF. Here the CDR3 DNA reads TGTGCCAGCAGCGTAGTCGGGCAGGGGGATCAGCCCCAGCATTTT.

This clone was seen a single time. The chain couples TRBV2 to TRBJ2-7; possibly TRBD2 for D (6 bases). Germline lookup yields CDR1 SNHLY and CDR2 FYNNEI. This CDR3 has 15 amino acids. The ends were cut back, 2 bases at V and 5 bases at J, with 16 bases in the middle. The CDR3 protein is CASSENPGRYDEQYF. CDR3 coding DNA: TGTGCCAGCAGTGAAAATCCAGGGAGGTACGACGAGCAGTACTTC. The full variable domain, with the rest looked up from reference TRBV2 and TRBJ2-7, is EPEVTQTPSHQVTQMGQEVILRCVPISNHLYFYWYRQILGQKVEFLVSFYNNEISEKSEIFDDQFSVERPDGSNFTLKIRSTKLEDSAMYFCASSENPGRYDEQYFGPGTRLTVT.

The chain uses TRBV4-1 and TRBJ2-3; D might be TRBD2 (5 bases). V shed 1 base and J shed 0 bases, with 20 bases lying between them. This CDR3 region has 19 residues. The germline V gene encodes CDR1 MGHRA and CDR2 YSYEKL. The CDR3 loop is CASSQGAGFPTSSTDTQYF. The CDR3 nucleotides are TGCGCCAGCAGCCAAGGGGCGGGTTTCCCAACCTCTAGCACAGATACGCAGTATTTT.

J is TRBJ2-7 and V is TRBV10-3; TRBD1 aligns across 7 bases. This CDR3 has 14 residues. CDR1 and CDR2 from the germline V gene are ENHRY and SYGVKD. V gave up 4 bases and J gave up 1 base; unmatched junction bases: 4. CDR3 region: CAISVDRWSYEQYF. The CDR3 DNA reads as TGTGCCATCAGTGTGGACAGGTGGTCCTACGAGCAGTACTTC.

This rearrangement joins TRBV29-1 to TRBJ2-3, with 13 bases fitting TRBD2. This CDR3 is built from 14 residues. J was trimmed by 3 bases and V by 3 bases; bases with no gene match: 0. Germline CDR1 SQVTM, CDR2 ANQGSEA. The CDR3: CSVEGLAGTDTQYF. The DNA of the CDR3 is TGCAGCGTTGAGGGACTAGCGGGGACAGATACGCAGTATTTT.